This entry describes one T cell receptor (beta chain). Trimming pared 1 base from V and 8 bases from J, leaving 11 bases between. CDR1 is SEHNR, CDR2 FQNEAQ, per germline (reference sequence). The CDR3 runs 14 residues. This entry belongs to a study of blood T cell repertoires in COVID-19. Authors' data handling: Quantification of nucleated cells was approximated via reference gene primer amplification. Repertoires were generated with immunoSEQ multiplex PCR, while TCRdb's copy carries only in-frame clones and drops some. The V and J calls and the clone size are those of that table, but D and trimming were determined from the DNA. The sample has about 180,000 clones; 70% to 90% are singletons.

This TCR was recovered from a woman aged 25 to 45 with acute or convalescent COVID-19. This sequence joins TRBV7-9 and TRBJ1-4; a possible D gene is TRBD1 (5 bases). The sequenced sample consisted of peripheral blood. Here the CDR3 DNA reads TGTGCCAGCAGCTTAGGCAGGGTGGACGAAAAACTGTTTTTT. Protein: CASSLGRVDEKLFF.